Below are 11 T cell receptor beta chains sequenced from a single sample in a study of blood T cell repertoires in COVID-19. The assay was immunoSEQ multiplex PCR, and TCRdb's table has in-frame clones only and misses some. The sample holds around 60,000 clones, roughly nine tenths seen once. Sample: peripheral blood. These receptors were collected from a woman in her sixties with COVID-19, enrolled during active disease.

The V and J genes are TRBV27 and TRBJ1-2; D is ambiguous. The CDR3 loop spans 14 amino acids. Germline CDR1 and CDR2: MNHEY and SMNVEV (reference sequence). The V and J ends lost 3 bases and 8 bases respectively, with 16 bases between them. CDR3 nucleotides: TGTGCCAGCAGTTTTGTAAGGGAGAGGGAAGGCTACACCTTC. This gives the protein CASSFVREREGYTF.

This chain joins TRBV9 and TRBJ2-1; D is uncertain. CDR1 and CDR2 (germline): SGDLS, YYNGEE. The CDR3 has 13 residues. V was trimmed by 4 bases and J by 3 bases, leaving 8 bases between them. CDR3 region: CASSPIYYNEQFF. The CDR3, as DNA: TGTGCCAGCAGCCCCATCTACTACAATGAGCAGTTCTTC.

The chain recombines TRBV19 with TRBJ2-1; 7 nucleotides align to TRBD1. Looked up from germline, CDR1 is LNHDA and CDR2 is SQIVND (reference sequence). The length of the CDR3 is 14 residues. V was clipped by 3 bases and J by 10 bases; unmatched bases: 9. This CDR3 reads CASSMSQGVREQFF. CDR3 in DNA: TGTGCCAGTAGTATGAGCCAGGGGGTCAGGGAGCAGTTCTTC.

The chain has TRBV19 and TRBJ2-5, with a possible D match to TRBD2 (7 bases). Trimming removed 8 bases at V and 5 bases at J, with 18 bases between. Germline CDR1 reads LNHDA; CDR2 reads SQIVND (reference sequence). The CDR3 sequence is 14 residues long. The CDR3 sequence is CASDNGGLGETQYF. For the CDR3, the DNA is TGTGCCAGTGATAACGGGGGGCTCGGGGAGACCCAGTACTTC.

This chain connects TRBV10-2 to TRBJ2-6, with D maybe TRBD2 (5 bases). The CDR3 extends over 20 amino acids. The germline V gene encodes CDR1 WSHSY and CDR2 SAAADI. V lost 8 bases and J 0 bases, leaving 26 bases between the germline ends. CDR3 sequence: CASDHGSGTFPSSGANVLTF. CDR3 nucleotide sequence: TGCGCCAGCGACCATGGGAGCGGCACATTCCCATCCTCTGGGGCCAACGTCCTGACTTTC.

The chain joins TRBV6-1 to TRBJ1-4, with D possibly TRBD1 on 6 matching bases. Germline V CDR1 and CDR2: MNHNS, SASEGT. This CDR3 contains 13 residues. The ends were cut back, 2 bases at V and 7 bases at J, with 8 bases in the middle. CDR3 bases: TGTGCCAGCAGTGAAAGCAGGGGTGAAAAACTGTTTTTT. Translation gives CASSESRGEKLFF.

The rearrangement uses TRBV3-1 (or the pseudogene TRBV3-2) and TRBJ1-1; no clear D. The CDR3 spans 13 residues. CDR1 LGHDT and CDR2 YNNKEL come from the germline V gene (reference sequence). Trimming cost V 4 bases and J 6 bases, with 12 bases left between them. Written as DNA, the CDR3 is TGTGCCAGCAGCCCCCGAGGTTTCCCTGAAGCTTTCTTT. Its translation: CASSPRGFPEAFF.

The V call is TRBV5-1, the J call TRBJ2-7; tentatively, D is TRBD2 (5 bases). The CDR3 contains 13 residues. Trimming took off 2 bases at V and 2 bases at J, with 8 bases between the two ends. Germline CDR1 reads SGHRS; CDR2 reads YFSETQ. CDR3 nucleotides: TGCGCCAGCAGCTTCGGGGTGACCTACGAGCAGTACTTC. The encoded protein is CASSFGVTYEQYF.

This chain connects TRBV30 to TRBJ2-7, with TRBD1 matching 10 bases. The germline gives CDR1 GTSNPN, CDR2 SVGIG (reference sequence). The CDR3 totals 15 residues. The V segment lost 0 bases and the J segment 6 bases; nucleotides outside the gene matches: 8. CDR3 amino acids: CAWSVLGQGVSEQYF. In DNA, the CDR3 is TGTGCCTGGAGTGTACTCGGACAGGGGGTGTCCGAGCAGTACTTC.

This chain uses TRBV30 with TRBJ1-2; possibly TRBD1 for D (5 bases). This CDR3 is built from 13 residues. Trimming took off 2 bases at V and 8 bases at J, with 15 bases between the two ends. The V gene's germline CDR1 is GTSNPN and CDR2 SVGIG (reference sequence). In DNA form, the CDR3 reads TGTGCCTGGAGTATTAGGGGAAGAGGCGGCTACACCTTC. As protein: CAWSIRGRGGYTF.

CDR3 sequence (DNA): TGTGCCAGCAGCTCCGGGACTAGCGGTCAGCTGGAGACCCAGTACTTC. Translation: CASSSGTSGQLETQYF. The chain recombines TRBV11-2 with TRBJ2-5, with 11 nucleotides matching TRBD2. The CDR3 has 16 amino acids. In germline, CDR1 is SGHAT, CDR2 FQNNGV. J was trimmed by 5 bases and V by 4 bases; bases with no gene match: 9.